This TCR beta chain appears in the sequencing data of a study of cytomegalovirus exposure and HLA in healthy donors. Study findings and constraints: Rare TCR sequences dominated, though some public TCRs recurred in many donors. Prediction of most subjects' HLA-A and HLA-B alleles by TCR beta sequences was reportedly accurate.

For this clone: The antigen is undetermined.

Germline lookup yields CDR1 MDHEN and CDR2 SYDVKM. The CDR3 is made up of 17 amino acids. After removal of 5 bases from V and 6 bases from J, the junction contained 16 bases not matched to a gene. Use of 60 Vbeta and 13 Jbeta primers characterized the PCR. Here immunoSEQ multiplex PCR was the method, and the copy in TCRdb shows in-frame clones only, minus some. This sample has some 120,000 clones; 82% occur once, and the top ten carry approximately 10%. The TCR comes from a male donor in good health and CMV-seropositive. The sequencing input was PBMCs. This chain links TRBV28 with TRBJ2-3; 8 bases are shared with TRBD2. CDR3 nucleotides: TGTGCCAGCAGTGAACACGGAGCGGGAGCCAATAGGGATACGCAGTATTTT. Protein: CASSEHGAGANRDTQYF.